This TCR beta chain originates from a study of OX40 agonist ivuxolimab in advanced cancers. TCRdb's table, derived via immunoSEQ multiplex PCR, lists solely in-frame clones and lacks some. The sample holds fewer than 70,000 clones, approximately 89% seen once. Trimming pared 3 bases from V and 14 bases from J, leaving 19 bases between. The CDR3 covers 12 residues. Germline V lookup: CDR1 SQVTM, CDR2 ANQGSEA. This clone was seen more than once but under ten times. The TCR comes from an adult with an advanced solid tumor such as melanoma, head and neck, liver or kidney cancer. The material was CD4+ or CD8+ T cells sorted from blood, obtained in a trial of the OX40 agonist ivuxolimab. The chain links TRBV29-1 to TRBJ1-1; no clear D. The CDR3 region is CSVDTSSNTIFF. As DNA, the CDR3 is TGCAGCGTTGATACTTCTTCGAACACGATCTTCTTT.